This T cell receptor (beta chain) was sequenced for a study of vaccination and CD4 T cells after COVID-19. This clonotype was observed a handful of times. No antigen is known for it. The sample's treatment: approximately nine-day PBMC culture with coronavirus spike peptide pools or control peptides (ViraFEST assay). The Oncomine TCR Beta short-read assay sequenced DNA from cultured CD4+ T cells. TCRdb ran MiXCR on the PCR reads and lists one entry per CDR3 protein. The sample lists about 12,000 distinct CDR3 sequences; roughly half were seen once. Germline CDR1 is DFQATT and CDR2 is SNEGSKA (reference sequence). The germline V and J ends were trimmed by 6 bases and 2 bases, with 13 bases remaining between them. The CDR3 has 13 amino acids.

This TCR was recovered from a human donor who had recovered from COVID-19. The chain couples TRBV20-1 to TRBJ2-5; maybe TRBD2 (5 bases). The sample taken for sequencing was CD4+ T cells from blood, cultured in vitro. CDR3 in DNA: TGCAGTGCCCCAACTAGGGCACAAGAGACCCAGTACTTC. Its protein product is CSAPTRAQETQYF.